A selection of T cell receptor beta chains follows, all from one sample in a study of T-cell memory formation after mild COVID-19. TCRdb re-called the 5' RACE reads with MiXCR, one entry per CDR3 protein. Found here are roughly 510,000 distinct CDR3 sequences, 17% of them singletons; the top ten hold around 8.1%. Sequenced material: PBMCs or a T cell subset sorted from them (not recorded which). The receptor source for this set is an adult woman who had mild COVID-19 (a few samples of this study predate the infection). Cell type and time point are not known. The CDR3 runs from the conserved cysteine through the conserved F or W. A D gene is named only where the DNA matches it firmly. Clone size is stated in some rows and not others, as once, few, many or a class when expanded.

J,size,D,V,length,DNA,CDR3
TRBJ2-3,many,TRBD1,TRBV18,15,TGTGCCAGCTCTTCCCGAGACAGGGGCCCAGATACGCAGTATTTT,CASSSRDRGPDTQYF
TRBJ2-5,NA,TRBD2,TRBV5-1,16,TGCGCCAGCAGCGCTAGCGGGGGGGCATTTGGAGAGACCCAGTACTTC,CASSASGGAFGETQYF
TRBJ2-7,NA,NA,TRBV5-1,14,TGCGCCAGCAGCTTGGAGGTAGGGCACTACGAGCAGTACTTC,CASSLEVGHYEQYF
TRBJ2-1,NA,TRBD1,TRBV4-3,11,TGCGCCAAACCAGGGGGCAATGAGCAGTTCTTC,CAKPGGNEQFF
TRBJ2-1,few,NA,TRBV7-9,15,TGTGCCAGCAGCTCCACGGAGTCCGGATACAATGAGCAGTTCTTC,CASSSTESGYNEQFF
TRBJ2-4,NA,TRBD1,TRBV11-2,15,TGTGCCAGCAGTCATCTAACAGGGGTGACAAACATTCAGTACTTC,CASSHLTGVTNIQYF
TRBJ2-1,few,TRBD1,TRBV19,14,TGTGCCAGTGGGGGACAGGGTCGCTACAATGAGCAGTTCTTC,CASGGQGRYNEQFF
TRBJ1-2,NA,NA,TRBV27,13,TGTGCCAGCAGTCCAGGACAGTACTATGGCTACACCTTC,CASSPGQYYGYTF
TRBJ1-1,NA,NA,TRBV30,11,TGTGCCTGGAACTTGAACACTGAAGCTTTCTTT,CAWNLNTEAFF
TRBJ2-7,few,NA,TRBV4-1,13,TGCGCCAGCAGCCAAGTGGCAGGGCACGAGCAGTACTTC,CASSQVAGHEQYF
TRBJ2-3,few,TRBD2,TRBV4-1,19,TGCGCCAGTCGTAGGCCGGGACTAGCGGGGGGCCCAAGCACAGATACGCAGTATTTT,CASRRPGLAGGPSTDTQYF
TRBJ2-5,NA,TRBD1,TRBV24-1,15,TGTGCCACCAGTGAACCGACAGGGAACCCAGAGACCCAGTACTTC,CATSEPTGNPETQYF
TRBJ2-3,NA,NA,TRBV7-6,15,TGTGCCAGCAGACCATACCAACTGAGCACAGATACGCAGTATTTT,CASRPYQLSTDTQYF
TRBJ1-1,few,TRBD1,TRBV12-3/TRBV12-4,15,TGTGCCAGCAGTTTAGGACAGGGAAGGGGGACTGAAGCTTTCTTT,CASSLGQGRGTEAFF
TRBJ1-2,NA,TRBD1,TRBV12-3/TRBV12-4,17,TGTGCCAGCCTGACTACGGGACAGGGGGGAATAAACTATGGCTACACCTTC,CASLTTGQGGINYGYTF
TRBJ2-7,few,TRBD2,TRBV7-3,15,TGTGCCAGCAGCACGTCTAGCGGGCCGTCCTACGAGCAGTACTTC,CASSTSSGPSYEQYF
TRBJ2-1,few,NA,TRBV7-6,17,TGTGCCAGCAGCTTATATAGTGCGTACAGTTCTAACAATGAGCAGTTCTTC,CASSLYSAYSSNNEQFF
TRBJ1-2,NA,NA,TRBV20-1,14,TGCAGTGCTAGAGCCACCGGGTCTATTAGGGGCTACACCTTC,CSARATGSIRGYTF
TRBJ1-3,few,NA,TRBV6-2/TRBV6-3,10,TGTGCCAGCAAGGGAAACACCATATATTTT,CASKGNTIYF
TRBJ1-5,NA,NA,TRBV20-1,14,TGCAGTGCCCCAGCGGGGGGCGACAGGAGGGCCCAGCATTTT,CSAPAGGDRRAQHF
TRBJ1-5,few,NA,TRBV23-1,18,TGCGCCAGCAGTCAATTTCGCCCCCCGGGACACACGAATCAGCCCCAGCATTTT,CASSQFRPPGHTNQPQHF
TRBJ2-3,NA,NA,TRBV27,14,TGTGCCAGCAGTTTATCTCCTAGCCCAGATACGCAGTATTTT,CASSLSPSPDTQYF
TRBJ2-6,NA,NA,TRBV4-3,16,TGCGCCAGCAGCCAAGATATAAGCTCTGGGGCCAACGTCCTGACTTTC,CASSQDISSGANVLTF
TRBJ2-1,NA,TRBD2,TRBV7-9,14,TGTGCCAGCAGGGGGTCAGCGGGAGGTGGTGAGCAGTTCTTC,CASRGSAGGGEQFF
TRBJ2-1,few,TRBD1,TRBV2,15,TGTGCCAGCAGTGCCCGGGACAGGGGCTACAATGAGCAGTTCTTC,CASSARDRGYNEQFF
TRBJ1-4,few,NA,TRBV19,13,TGTGCCAGTAGTATATCTGAACGGCCTCAACTGTTTTTT,CASSISERPQLFF
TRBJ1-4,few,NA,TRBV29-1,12,TGCAGCGTTGGTAGGAGGGGGGAAAAACTGTTTTTT,CSVGRRGEKLFF
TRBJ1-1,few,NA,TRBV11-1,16,TGTGCCAGCAGCTTAGTTCTGGGGGCCTCAACGACTGAAGCTTTCTTT,CASSLVLGASTTEAFF
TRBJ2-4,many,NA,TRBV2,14,TGTGCCAGCGGAGAGACTCTAGCCAAAAACATTCAGTACTTC,CASGETLAKNIQYF
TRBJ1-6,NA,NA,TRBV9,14,TGTGCCAGCAGCGTAGGGACAGCAAATTCACCCCTCCACTTT,CASSVGTANSPLHF
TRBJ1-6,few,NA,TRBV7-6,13,TGTGCCAGCAGCCGAGAGTTTAATTCACCCCTCCACTTT,CASSREFNSPLHF